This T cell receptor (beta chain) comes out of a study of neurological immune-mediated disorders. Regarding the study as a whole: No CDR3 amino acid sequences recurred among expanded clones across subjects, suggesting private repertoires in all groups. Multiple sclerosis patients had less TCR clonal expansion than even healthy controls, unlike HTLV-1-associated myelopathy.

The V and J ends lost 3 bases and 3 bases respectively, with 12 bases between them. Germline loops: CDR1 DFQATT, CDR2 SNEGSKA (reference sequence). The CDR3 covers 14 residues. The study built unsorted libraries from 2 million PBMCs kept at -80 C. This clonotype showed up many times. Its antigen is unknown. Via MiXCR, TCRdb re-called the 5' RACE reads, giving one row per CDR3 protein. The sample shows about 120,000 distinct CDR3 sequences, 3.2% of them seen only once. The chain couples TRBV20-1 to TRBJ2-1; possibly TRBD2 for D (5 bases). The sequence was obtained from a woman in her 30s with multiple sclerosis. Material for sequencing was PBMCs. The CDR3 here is CSASAAEHYNEQFF. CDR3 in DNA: TGCAGTGCTAGTGCAGCGGAGCACTACAATGAGCAGTTCTTC.